This is a list of T cell receptor beta chains from one sample in a study of cytomegalovirus exposure and HLA in healthy donors. The protocol was immunoSEQ multiplex PCR, while the TCRdb copy is restricted to in-frame clones and leaves out a portion. Of about 140,000 clones in the sample, 65% to 70% were seen once. The specimen was PBMCs. The receptors were sampled from a man under 40 in good health and CMV-seropositive. Each CDR3 is given with its conserved first and last residue. The D gene is left open where the match is weak. Clone size is stated in some rows and not others, as once, few, many or a class when expanded.

j_call: TRBJ1-1; d_call: TRBD1; clone_size: once; v_call: TRBV12-5; cdr3_nt: TGTGCTAGTGGTTTCTCAGGGGGCACTGAAGCTTTCTTT; cdr3_aa: CASGFSGGTEAFF
j_call: TRBJ2-1; d_call: TRBD2; clone_size: .; v_call: TRBV5-1; cdr3_nt: TGCGCCAGCAGCTTGTGGGCTAGCGGGACATACAATGAGCAGTTCTTC; cdr3_aa: CASSLWASGTYNEQFF
j_call: TRBJ2-7; d_call: .; clone_size: few; v_call: TRBV5-6; cdr3_nt: TGTGCCAGCACCTGGAGACGAGGGAACTACGAGCAGTACTTC; cdr3_aa: CASTWRRGNYEQYF
j_call: TRBJ1-4; d_call: .; clone_size: .; v_call: TRBV10-3; cdr3_nt: TGTGCCATCGGAACAGGGTCTAATGAAAAACTGTTTTTT; cdr3_aa: CAIGTGSNEKLFF
j_call: TRBJ2-1; d_call: .; clone_size: .; v_call: TRBV27; cdr3_nt: TGTGCCAGCAAGGGGTACAATGAGCAGTTCTTC; cdr3_aa: CASKGYNEQFF
j_call: TRBJ2-2; d_call: .; clone_size: .; v_call: TRBV9; cdr3_nt: TGTGCCAGCAGCGTGCGCCGATTGGCCGGGGAGCTGTTTTTT; cdr3_aa: CASSVRRLAGELFF
j_call: TRBJ2-2; d_call: .; clone_size: .; v_call: TRBV28; cdr3_nt: TGTGCCAGCAATTTTGGCGGGATGGAGTCCGGGGAGCTGTTTTTT; cdr3_aa: CASNFGGMESGELFF
j_call: TRBJ1-2; d_call: TRBD1; clone_size: few; v_call: TRBV10-3; cdr3_nt: TGTGCCATCAGTGGGTCAGTGGGACAGGGGGTCTATGGCTACACCTTC; cdr3_aa: CAISGSVGQGVYGYTF
j_call: TRBJ1-4; d_call: .; clone_size: .; v_call: TRBV2; cdr3_nt: TGTGCCAGCAGTGAATTGGGGATTGGAGGTGAAAAACTGTTTTTT; cdr3_aa: CASSELGIGGEKLFF
j_call: TRBJ2-7; d_call: .; clone_size: few; v_call: TRBV6-5; cdr3_nt: TGTGCCAGCAGTTATAATCGGGACTCCTACGAGCAGTACTTC; cdr3_aa: CASSYNRDSYEQYF
j_call: TRBJ1-1; d_call: TRBD1; clone_size: .; v_call: TRBV5-1; cdr3_nt: TGCGCCAGCAGCCCGGGACAGGGAAGCGCTGAAGCTTTCTTT; cdr3_aa: CASSPGQGSAEAFF
j_call: TRBJ2-1; d_call: .; clone_size: .; v_call: TRBV7-3; cdr3_nt: TGTGCCAGCAGCTTAGACCGGAGCTCCTACAATGAGCAGTTCTTC; cdr3_aa: CASSLDRSSYNEQFF
j_call: TRBJ2-2; d_call: .; clone_size: .; v_call: TRBV30; cdr3_nt: TGTGCCTGGAGTGTACACTCCTCGGCAGGCAAAACCGGGGAGCTGTTTTTT; cdr3_aa: CAWSVHSSAGKTGELFF
j_call: TRBJ1-1; d_call: TRBD1; clone_size: once; v_call: TRBV2; cdr3_nt: TGTGCCAGCGGGACAGGTATCATGAACACTGAAGCTTTCTTT; cdr3_aa: CASGTGIMNTEAFF
j_call: TRBJ2-7; d_call: .; clone_size: .; v_call: TRBV4-1; cdr3_nt: TGCGCCAGCAGCCAAACAGGTTACGAGCAGTACTTC; cdr3_aa: CASSQTGYEQYF
j_call: TRBJ2-1; d_call: .; clone_size: .; v_call: TRBV30; cdr3_nt: TGTGCCTGGAGGGGAGTGCGGGCGGCCTACAATGAGCAGTTCTTC; cdr3_aa: CAWRGVRAAYNEQFF
j_call: TRBJ2-7; d_call: TRBD2; clone_size: .; v_call: TRBV9; cdr3_nt: TGTGCCAGCAGCGCTGGGGGACTAGCGGTCTCCTACGAGCAGTACTTC; cdr3_aa: CASSAGGLAVSYEQYF
j_call: TRBJ2-7; d_call: TRBD2; clone_size: .; v_call: TRBV6-1; cdr3_nt: TGTGCCAGCAGTGGCCCCCCGGGACTAGCGGGAGGGCCTTTCCACGAGCAGTACTTC; cdr3_aa: CASSGPPGLAGGPFHEQYF
j_call: TRBJ2-5; d_call: .; clone_size: few; v_call: TRBV7-6; cdr3_nt: TGTGCCAGCAGCTTAGGAAGGGGGCAAGAGACCCAGTACTTC; cdr3_aa: CASSLGRGQETQYF
j_call: TRBJ2-7; d_call: .; clone_size: .; v_call: TRBV4-1; cdr3_nt: TGCGCCAGCAGACCTCGGGACTCCAGCTCCTACGAGCAGTACTTC; cdr3_aa: CASRPRDSSSYEQYF
j_call: TRBJ2-1; d_call: .; clone_size: .; v_call: TRBV5-1; cdr3_nt: TGCGCCAGCAGCGCGACTAGTTCCCCCTACAATGAGCAGTTCTTC; cdr3_aa: CASSATSSPYNEQFF
j_call: TRBJ2-7; d_call: .; clone_size: .; v_call: TRBV9; cdr3_nt: TGTGCCAGCAGCGCGACTTTAGACGACGAGCAGTACTTC; cdr3_aa: CASSATLDDEQYF
j_call: TRBJ2-1; d_call: .; clone_size: once; v_call: TRBV19; cdr3_nt: TGTGCCAGTAGTATGTCCCCCACAGGGAATGAGCAGTTCTTC; cdr3_aa: CASSMSPTGNEQFF
j_call: TRBJ1-2; d_call: .; clone_size: .; v_call: TRBV7-2; cdr3_nt: TGTGCCAGCAGCTTAGGCGGGACCTTCTTTGATGGCTACACCTTC; cdr3_aa: CASSLGGTFFDGYTF
j_call: TRBJ2-1; d_call: .; clone_size: .; v_call: TRBV10-1; cdr3_nt: TGCGCCAGCAGTGAGTCTCGAGGGACCTACAATGAGCAGTTCTTC; cdr3_aa: CASSESRGTYNEQFF
j_call: TRBJ1-1; d_call: .; clone_size: .; v_call: TRBV18; cdr3_nt: TGTGCCAGCTCAGGACCCAAAGGGGAGGGCACTGAAGCTTTCTTT; cdr3_aa: CASSGPKGEGTEAFF
j_call: TRBJ1-5; d_call: TRBD1; clone_size: .; v_call: TRBV6-6; cdr3_nt: TGTGCCAGCAGCCGACAGGGGAATCAGCCCCAGCATTTT; cdr3_aa: CASSRQGNQPQHF
j_call: TRBJ2-5; d_call: TRBD2; clone_size: .; v_call: TRBV6-1; cdr3_nt: TGTGCCAGCAGGGTAGCGGGAGGGGGAGAGACCCAGTACTTC; cdr3_aa: CASRVAGGGETQYF
j_call: TRBJ2-1; d_call: .; clone_size: few; v_call: TRBV11-2; cdr3_nt: TGTGCCAGCAGCCCGGGAGAGCGACCGCAGTTCTTC; cdr3_aa: CASSPGERPQFF
j_call: TRBJ1-2; d_call: .; clone_size: .; v_call: TRBV10-3; cdr3_nt: TGTGCCATCAGTGAGCCGACTTCAAGTAACTATGGCTACACCTTC; cdr3_aa: CAISEPTSSNYGYTF
j_call: TRBJ2-1; d_call: .; clone_size: .; v_call: TRBV6-5; cdr3_nt: TGTGCCAGCACTTCAGGTGTCAATGAGCAGTTCTTC; cdr3_aa: CASTSGVNEQFF
j_call: TRBJ1-4; d_call: TRBD1; clone_size: .; v_call: TRBV5-1; cdr3_nt: TGCGCCAGCAGCCCGGACAGGGCGAATGAAAAACTGTTTTTT; cdr3_aa: CASSPDRANEKLFF
j_call: TRBJ2-1; d_call: TRBD1; clone_size: once; v_call: TRBV6-1; cdr3_nt: TGTGCCAGCAGGCCGGGACAGGGCCTCAATGAGCAGTTCTTC; cdr3_aa: CASRPGQGLNEQFF
j_call: TRBJ2-7; d_call: .; clone_size: once; v_call: TRBV7-2; cdr3_nt: TGTGCCAGCAGCTTAGGGACAGCGACGTACGAGCAGTACTTC; cdr3_aa: CASSLGTATYEQYF
j_call: TRBJ2-7; d_call: .; clone_size: few; v_call: TRBV5-5; cdr3_nt: TGTGCCAGCACCCCGGACAGCTACGAGCAGTACTTC; cdr3_aa: CASTPDSYEQYF
j_call: TRBJ2-2; d_call: TRBD2; clone_size: few; v_call: TRBV7-6; cdr3_nt: TGTGCCAGCAGCCCAGGACTAGCGGGAGGCACCACCGGGGAGCTGTTTTTT; cdr3_aa: CASSPGLAGGTTGELFF
j_call: TRBJ2-7; d_call: .; clone_size: .; v_call: TRBV5-1; cdr3_nt: TGCGCCAGCAGCTTTCTCTCGACAGGGGAGGGTTCCGAGCAGTACTTC; cdr3_aa: CASSFLSTGEGSEQYF
j_call: TRBJ1-2; d_call: .; clone_size: few; v_call: TRBV6-1; cdr3_nt: TGTGCCAGCAGTTCAGGACTGGGCTATGGCTACACCTTC; cdr3_aa: CASSSGLGYGYTF